The rows below give T cell receptor beta chains drawn from one sample of a study of follicular helper T cells after annual influenza vaccination. TCRdb's copy holds only in-frame clones and misses some; the assay was immunoSEQ multiplex PCR. Here the sample spans around 5,300 clones, more than 70% being singletons. This specimen was CXCR5+ CD38- circulating T follicular helper cells from blood, taken 7 days after influenza vaccination. These TCRs come from an adult who received the influenza vaccine. Both conserved end residues are part of each CDR3. Fields, in order: D gene, V gene, clone size, J gene, CDR3 DNA, CDR3 protein. The D gene is left open where the match is weak. Some rows mark clone size as missing; the rest say once, few, many or name a class of expanded clone.

d_call: TRBD1
v_call: TRBV18
clone_size: .
j_call: TRBJ1-1
cdr3_nt: TGTGCCAGCTCTCGGGACAGAAGCACTGAAGCTTTCTTT
cdr3_aa: CASSRDRSTEAFF

d_call: TRBD1
v_call: TRBV25-1
clone_size: .
j_call: TRBJ1-1
cdr3_nt: TGTGCCAGCAGCGGGGACAGGAGATCTTTCTTT
cdr3_aa: CASSGDRRSFF

d_call: .
v_call: TRBV6-5
clone_size: .
j_call: TRBJ2-7
cdr3_nt: TGTGCCAGCAGCCCGAGGGTCGGCGGGTACGAGCAGTACTTC
cdr3_aa: CASSPRVGGYEQYF

d_call: TRBD1
v_call: TRBV11-1
clone_size: .
j_call: TRBJ2-1
cdr3_nt: TGTGCCAGCAGCCCGACAGGGCGGAATGAGCAGTTCTTC
cdr3_aa: CASSPTGRNEQFF

d_call: .
v_call: TRBV30
clone_size: .
j_call: TRBJ1-3
cdr3_nt: TGTGCCTGGAGTGTACCAGGTAGCTCTGGAAACACCATATATTTT
cdr3_aa: CAWSVPGSSGNTIYF

d_call: .
v_call: TRBV30
clone_size: .
j_call: TRBJ2-2
cdr3_nt: TGTGCCTGGTCGTTAGTCGTCGGGGAGCTGTTTTTT
cdr3_aa: CAWSLVVGELFF

d_call: .
v_call: TRBV6-1
clone_size: .
j_call: TRBJ2-7
cdr3_nt: TGTGCCAGCAGTGAAAGGCGGGGCGGGGAGCAGTACTTC
cdr3_aa: CASSERRGGEQYF

d_call: TRBD1
v_call: TRBV19
clone_size: .
j_call: TRBJ2-2
cdr3_nt: TGTGCCAGCAGGTCCGGGACAGGGAGCACCGGGGAGCTGTTTTTT
cdr3_aa: CASRSGTGSTGELFF

d_call: .
v_call: TRBV29-1
clone_size: .
j_call: TRBJ2-5
cdr3_nt: TGCAGCGGGACACGTAGCGGCCAAGAGACCCAGTACTTC
cdr3_aa: CSGTRSGQETQYF

d_call: .
v_call: TRBV7-8
clone_size: .
j_call: TRBJ1-5
cdr3_nt: TGTGCCAGCAGCCCAGGAACGGGGGGCAATCAGCCCCAGCATTTT
cdr3_aa: CASSPGTGGNQPQHF

d_call: TRBD2
v_call: TRBV4-2
clone_size: .
j_call: TRBJ2-3
cdr3_nt: TGTGCCAGCAGCCACGGGACTAGCGGGAAGGTTGCAGATACGCAGTATTTT
cdr3_aa: CASSHGTSGKVADTQYF

d_call: TRBD2
v_call: TRBV18
clone_size: .
j_call: TRBJ2-7
cdr3_nt: TGTGCCAGCTCACCGTCAGCGGGAGGACGCGAGCAGTACTTC
cdr3_aa: CASSPSAGGREQYF

d_call: .
v_call: TRBV5-1
clone_size: .
j_call: TRBJ1-4
cdr3_nt: TGCGCCAGCAGGCCAGGGTGGGGCAGTGAAAAACTGTTTTTT
cdr3_aa: CASRPGWGSEKLFF

d_call: TRBD1
v_call: TRBV6-1
clone_size: .
j_call: TRBJ2-5
cdr3_nt: TGTGCCAGCAGTGGCCCGGGACAGGGGAAGACCCAGTACTTC
cdr3_aa: CASSGPGQGKTQYF

d_call: TRBD1
v_call: TRBV29-1
clone_size: once
j_call: TRBJ1-1
cdr3_nt: TGCAGCGTTGTGGGACAGATGAACACTGAAGCTTTCTTT
cdr3_aa: CSVVGQMNTEAFF

d_call: .
v_call: TRBV7-9
clone_size: once
j_call: TRBJ2-3
cdr3_nt: TGTGCCAGCACCCGCGGGGTCGGCACAGATACGCAGTATTTT
cdr3_aa: CASTRGVGTDTQYF

d_call: .
v_call: TRBV6-1
clone_size: .
j_call: TRBJ2-7
cdr3_nt: TGTGCCAGCAGTGAAATGGAGTTACCACCCCGTCACGAGCAGTACTTC
cdr3_aa: CASSEMELPPRHEQYF

d_call: .
v_call: TRBV30
clone_size: .
j_call: TRBJ2-3
cdr3_nt: TGTGCCTGGAGGCGCAACTTTGTCACAGATACGCAGTATTTT
cdr3_aa: CAWRRNFVTDTQYF

d_call: .
v_call: TRBV19
clone_size: few
j_call: TRBJ2-2
cdr3_nt: TGTGCCAGTAGTCGACTCGACCGGCGAGACGGGGAGCTGTTTTTT
cdr3_aa: CASSRLDRRDGELFF

d_call: TRBD2
v_call: TRBV5-1
clone_size: once
j_call: TRBJ2-3
cdr3_nt: TGCGCCAGCAGCTTAGAATCTGGACTAGCGGGGGGTAGCACAGATACGCAGTATTTT
cdr3_aa: CASSLESGLAGGSTDTQYF

d_call: TRBD2
v_call: TRBV28
clone_size: .
j_call: TRBJ2-2
cdr3_nt: TGTGCCAGCAGTTGGGATAGCGGGAGTACCGGGGAGCTGTTTTTT
cdr3_aa: CASSWDSGSTGELFF

d_call: .
v_call: TRBV2
clone_size: .
j_call: TRBJ1-5
cdr3_nt: TGTGCCAGCAGTGTGCAGGGGAGCAATCAGCCCCAGCATTTT
cdr3_aa: CASSVQGSNQPQHF

d_call: .
v_call: TRBV30
clone_size: .
j_call: TRBJ1-4
cdr3_nt: TGTGCCTGGAGTTGGGCGATTACAACTAATGAAAAACTGTTTTTT
cdr3_aa: CAWSWAITTNEKLFF

d_call: TRBD1
v_call: TRBV30
clone_size: once
j_call: TRBJ1-4
cdr3_nt: TGTGCCTGGCCGACAGGGGTGGGGAGCCGAAAACTGTTTTTT
cdr3_aa: CAWPTGVGSRKLFF